Below are 13 T cell receptor beta chains sequenced from a single sample in a study of shared clonotypes between healthy human individuals. TCRdb's copy holds only in-frame clones and misses some; the assay was immunoSEQ multiplex PCR. The repertoire includes under 750,000 clones, 72% of them detected once, and around 1.7% sits in the top ten. The sample consisted of memory CD4+ T cells sorted from blood. Subset denoted: CD45RA-negative fraction. These receptors came from a woman in her twenties or thirties in good health.

This clone was observed a handful of times. The chain carries TRBV27 and TRBJ2-7, with D perhaps being TRBD1 or TRBD2 (5 bases each). With 2 bases removed from V and 4 bases from J, the gap between germline ends came to 15 bases. CDR3 size: 15 residues. Germline V gene data show CDR1 as MNHEY and CDR2 as SMNVEV (reference sequence). Here the CDR3 DNA reads TGTGCCAGCAGTTTAAGGGGAAGCCCGGGGTACGAGCAGTACTTC. Translated, it gives CASSLRGSPGYEQYF.

This clone has a single count. Additional DNA sequences in this sample encode the identical CDR3. The J gene is TRBJ1-5, the V gene TRBV19; 9 nucleotides align to TRBD1. This CDR3 has 14 residues. From germline, CDR1 is LNHDA and CDR2 SQIVND (reference sequence). V lost 4 bases to trimming and J lost 6 bases; unmatched junction nucleotides: 4. Here the CDR3 DNA reads TGTGCCAGTAGTACAACAGGGGGCGGTCAGCCCCAGCATTTT. Its translation is CASSTTGGGQPQHF.

The chain recombines TRBV7-7 with TRBJ2-6, with D uncertain. The CDR3 sequence is 14 residues long. V was clipped by 5 bases and J by 2 bases, with 7 bases between them. Germline values: CDR1 SSHAT, CDR2 FNYEAQ (reference sequence). In DNA, the CDR3 is TGTGCCAGCAGCCCCGTCCCTGGGGCCAACGTCCTGACTTTC. Protein product: CASSPVPGANVLTF.

This chain uses TRBV6-6 with TRBJ1-2; 9 nucleotides line up with TRBD1. The J segment lost 8 bases and the V segment lost 5 bases, leaving 6 bases of the junction unmatched. This CDR3 region has 13 residues. Germline CDR1 reads MNHNY; CDR2 reads SVGAGI (reference sequence). The CDR3 loop is CASSRQGVWGYTF. CDR3 nucleotides: TGTGCCAGCAGTAGACAGGGGGTCTGGGGCTACACCTTC.

Concerning this clone itself: A single base separates this from a much larger clone, so it may be a read error. The identical CDR3 is also encoded by other nucleotide sequences in the sample. V is TRBV5-1 and J is TRBJ2-1; 8 nucleotides line up with TRBD2. There are 15 residues in the CDR3. CDR1 and CDR2 (germline): SGHRS, YFSETQ. Germline trimming cut 0 bases from V and 3 bases from J; bases unmatched to any gene: 2. CDR3 in DNA: TGCGCCAGCAGCTTGGATAGCGGGAACTACAATGAGCAGTTCTTC. Its protein is CASSLDSGNYNEQFF.

Worth noting for this clone: Relative to the germline gene, one junction end is altered; a read error may explain this. The V gene is TRBV11-3, the J gene TRBJ2-7, with TRBD2 matching 7 bases. The germline V gene has CDR1 SGHNT and CDR2 YENEEA. The CDR3 is made up of 14 amino acids. This chain's CDR3 is CASTLFAGVGEQYF. CDR3 DNA sequence: TGTGCCAGCACCTTATTCGCGGGGGTGGGCGAGCAGTACTTC.

V usage is TRBV19 and J usage is TRBJ2-2, with D tentatively TRBD1 (6 bases). Trimming stripped 6 bases from V and 7 bases from J, with 18 bases between. Germline loops: CDR1 LNHDA, CDR2 SQIVND (reference sequence). This CDR3 comprises 15 residues. CDR3 loop: CASSITGTSGGELFF. The CDR3 bases are TGTGCCAGTAGCATAACAGGGACGTCCGGCGGGGAGCTGTTTTTT.

The V gene is TRBV28, the J gene TRBJ2-4, with D tentatively TRBD2 (6 bases). Deletions cut 7 bases from V and 4 bases from J, with 11 bases between. The CDR3 is 13 amino acids. Germline lookup yields CDR1 MDHEN and CDR2 SYDVKM. CDR3 residues: CASKSGTKNIQYF. The CDR3 nucleotides read TGTGCCAGCAAATCCGGGACTAAAAACATTCAGTACTTC.

The rearrangement uses TRBV19 and TRBJ1-2; 10 bases are a match to TRBD1. Trimming at V came to 1 base and at J to 4 bases, leaving 9 bases not matched to a gene. Germline-derived CDR1 and CDR2 are LNHDA and SQIVND (reference sequence). The CDR3 extends over 17 amino acids. The chain's CDR3 is CASSIVGTGQGTYGYTF. For the CDR3, the DNA is TGTGCCAGTAGTATAGTCGGTACGGGACAGGGGACCTATGGCTACACCTTC.

The gene calls are TRBV10-1 and TRBJ2-2; TRBD2 agrees at 16 bases. This CDR3 has 17 amino acids. The J segment lost 4 bases and the V segment lost 5 bases, leaving 4 bases of the junction unmatched. Looked up from germline, CDR1 is WNHNN and CDR2 is SYGVQD (reference sequence). In nucleotides, the CDR3 is TGCGCCAGCAGTAAGGGACTAGCGGGAGGGAGCACCGGGGAGCTGTTTTTT. This translates into CASSKGLAGGSTGELFF.

The rearrangement links TRBV19 to TRBJ1-2; D is perhaps TRBD1 (5 bases). Germline loops: CDR1 LNHDA, CDR2 SQIVND (reference sequence). Trimming left V 3 bases short and J 3 bases short, with 20 bases between. This CDR3 has 17 amino acids. In DNA, the CDR3 is TGTGCCAGTAGTATGGGGGTGAGACGGAGCACATACTATGGCTACACCTTC. It yields the protein CASSMGVRRSTYYGYTF.

V is TRBV7-9 and J is TRBJ1-3, with D hard to call. The CDR3 sequence is 14 residues long. CDR1 is SEHNR, CDR2 FQNEAQ, per germline (reference sequence). V was pared by 1 base and J by 1 base, with 5 bases between. CDR3 in DNA: TGTGCCAGCAGCTTAGAGCGGTCTGGAAACACCATATATTTT. As protein: CASSLERSGNTIYF. The entire variable domain, with the rest obtained from reference TRBV7-9 and TRBJ1-3, is as follows: DTGVSQNPRHKITKRGQNVTFRCDPISEHNRLYWYRQTLGQGPEFLTYFQNEAQLEKSRLLSDRFSAERPKGSFSTLEIQRTEQGDSAMYLCASSLERSGNTIYFGEGSWLTVV.

This chain connects TRBV11-2 to TRBJ2-7, with D possibly being TRBD1 (5 bases). Per germline, CDR1 SGHAT and CDR2 FQNNGV. The CDR3 loop spans 15 amino acids. V was trimmed by 0 bases and J by 1 base, leaving 10 bases between them. The chain's CDR3 is CASSLDRDRSYEQYF. CDR3 sequence (DNA): TGTGCCAGCAGCTTAGATCGTGACAGATCCTACGAGCAGTACTTC.